This T cell receptor beta chain derives from a study of identical twins. TCRdb fed the 5' RACE reads into MiXCR, producing one record per CDR3 protein. The table shows a few hundred thousand distinct CDR3 sequences, with 20% to 25% occurring only once. V was clipped by 2 bases and J by 2 bases, with 12 bases between them. Germline lookup yields CDR1 SGHKS and CDR2 YYEKEE (reference sequence). The CDR3 is 15 amino acids. This clonotype was counted a few times. This sample also appeared in a second study, on T cells expressing NK-cell markers. That work contributes: Investigators obtained TCR beta repertoires from sorted CD3+CD56+NKG2C+, CD3+CD56+NKG2C- and CD3+CD56-NKG2C+ T cells. Among the eight sequenced donors, seven tested HCMV-seropositive and one tested seronegative.

The sequence was obtained from a woman aged 18-29 years in good health. This chain connects TRBV5-5 to TRBJ2-3; D is uncertain. The sample taken for sequencing was CD4+ T cells sorted from blood. This CDR3 is CASSFLRTSTDTQYF. The CDR3 DNA follows: TGTGCCAGCAGCTTTCTGCGAACCTCCACAGATACGCAGTATTTT. Full variable domain (remainder filled in from reference TRBV5-5 and TRBJ2-3): DAGVTQSPTHLIKTRGQQVTLRCSPISGHKSVSWYQQVLGQGPQFIFQYYEKEERGRGNFPDRFSARQFPNYSSELNVNALLLGDSALYLCASSFLRTSTDTQYFGPGTRLTVL.